The clone carrying this TCR beta chain has just a few counts. Its antigen is still unknown. This sample is part of a study of radiation and T cells in renal cell carcinoma. For the study at large: Nephrectomy followed 15 Gy stereotactic body radiation by 4 weeks. Study-wide points: Without pretreatment biopsies, baseline tumor clonotype presence was undetermined. In blood, top tumor clones expanded by 2 weeks, shrinking by 4.

As for time point: blood 2 weeks post-SBRT. The treatment denotes: 15 Gy SBRT to primary tumor, nephrectomy 4 weeks later. Looked up from germline, CDR1 is SGHDN and CDR2 is FVKESK. V was pared by 2 bases and J by 4 bases, with 15 bases between. The CDR3 consists of 15 residues. TCRdb's table, derived via immunoSEQ multiplex PCR, lists solely in-frame clones and lacks some. The table has some 72,000 clones, about four fifths seen once. This chain links TRBV14 with TRBJ2-7; no reliable D call. The TCR was taken from a man aged 55 to 70 with renal cell carcinoma. The sequencing here drew on blood, taken from a patient whose treatment included radiotherapy and nephrectomy. CDR3 coding DNA: TGTGCCAGCAGCCAATACGGACCTCAGAGGTACGAGCAGTACTTC. It codes for CASSQYGPQRYEQYF. Drawing the rest from reference TRBV14 and TRBJ2-7, the complete variable domain is EAGVTQFPSHSVIEKGQTVTLRCDPISGHDNLYWYRRVMGKEIKFLLHFVKESKQDESGMPNNRFLAERTGGTYSTLKVQPAELEDSGVYFCASSQYGPQRYEQYFGPGTRLTVT.